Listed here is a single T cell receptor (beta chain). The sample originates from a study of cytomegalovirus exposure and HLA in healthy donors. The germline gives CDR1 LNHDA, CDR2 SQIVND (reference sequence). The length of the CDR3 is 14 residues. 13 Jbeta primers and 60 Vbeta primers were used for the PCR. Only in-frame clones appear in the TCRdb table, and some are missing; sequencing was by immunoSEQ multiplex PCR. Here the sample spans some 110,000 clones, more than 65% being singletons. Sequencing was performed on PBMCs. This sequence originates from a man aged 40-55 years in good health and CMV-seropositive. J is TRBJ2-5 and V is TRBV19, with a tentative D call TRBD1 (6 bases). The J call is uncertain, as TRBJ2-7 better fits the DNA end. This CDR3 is CASSIQGRGYEQYF. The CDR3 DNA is TGTGCCAGTAGTATTCAGGGCAGGGGCTACGAGCAGTACTTC.